Sequencing of this T cell receptor beta chain was carried out in a study of Ad26.COV2.S vaccination and SARS-CoV-2 variants. Across the study: Participant was drawn from the COV1001 Ad26.COV2.S trial arm. Participants got Ad26.COV2.S intramuscularly, once or twice 56 days apart.

The protocol was immunoSEQ multiplex PCR, while the TCRdb copy is restricted to in-frame clones and leaves out a portion. In the table there are around 400,000 clones, 90% of which are singletons. Study findings and constraints: The authors reported substantial breadth in spike-specific CD8+ and CD4+ T cell responses after vaccination. Vaccine and placebo recipients had similar non-spike TCR breadth.

A note on this clone: Its antigen is not identified.

Stated treatment: roughly 19 received Ad26.COV2.S at low or high dose, single or two shots; several received placebo; per-sample allocation not given. Day 63 after the first injection of vaccine or placebo was the sampling time. This clonotype was obtained from a person between 18 and 65 years old who received the Ad26.COV2.S COVID-19 vaccine or a placebo. Sample: peripheral blood, taken in a trial of Ad26.COV2.S vaccine versus placebo.

CDR3 region: CAWRETQGGFDTEAFF. In DNA, the CDR3 is TGTGCCTGGAGAGAAACCCAGGGGGGCTTCGACACTGAAGCTTTCTTT. The chain is built from TRBV30 and TRBJ1-1, with 7 bases that match TRBD1. Germline CDR1 and CDR2: GTSNPN and SVGIG (reference sequence). The length of the CDR3 is 16 residues. V lost 3 bases, J lost 3 bases, and 13 bases stayed unmatched.